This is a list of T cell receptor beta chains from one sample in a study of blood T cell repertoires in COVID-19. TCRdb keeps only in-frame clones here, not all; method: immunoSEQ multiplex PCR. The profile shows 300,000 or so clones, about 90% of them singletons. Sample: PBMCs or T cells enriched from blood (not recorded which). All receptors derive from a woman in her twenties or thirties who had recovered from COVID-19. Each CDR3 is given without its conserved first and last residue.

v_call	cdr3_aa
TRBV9	ASSAGTGQNEKLF
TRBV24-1	ATSEPDKGGPGVDNQPQH
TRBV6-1	ASSERGRVN
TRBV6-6	ASSYSSGEQY
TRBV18	ASSPAQGMPNQPQH
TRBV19	ASSTQVYGYT
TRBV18	ASSPPGGTGTYEQY
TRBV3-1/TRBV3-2	ASSRRGKDYGYT
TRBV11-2	ASSPWTDYNEQF
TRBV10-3	AIAGGPATNTGELF
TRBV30	AWSAATQGIFGQPQH
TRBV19	ASSKPGQGGNEQF
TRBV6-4	ASSEGLWGGRSLQF
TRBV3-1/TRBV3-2	ASSHQDRGRSEAF
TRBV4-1	ASSQAARSPLH
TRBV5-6	ASSRVAGRTGELF
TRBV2	ASRRTGADANTEAF
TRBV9	ASSSQGADEQF
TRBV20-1	SASTGDPNTEAF
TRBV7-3	ASSLVPVAGPYEQY
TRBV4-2	ASSLGGGAREQY
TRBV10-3	AIRASSGQETQY
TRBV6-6	ASSPNRDRASPLH
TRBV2	ASSVGQGLYGYT
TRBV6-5	ASRGLAGGVEQY
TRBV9	ASSPGLFASGELF
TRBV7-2	ASSRTGLTEAF
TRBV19	ASSFGGRSYNEQF
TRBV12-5	ASGFTGANTIY
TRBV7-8	ASSPNGGQKGY
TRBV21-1	ASSTKPRSGGSNEQF
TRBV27	ASRLTDRALSGSYNSPLH
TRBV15	ATSRGGTGGNTIY
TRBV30	AWSALAGYNEQF
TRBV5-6	ASSGVGVGQPQH
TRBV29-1	SAVRTPQGASNYGYT
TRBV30	AWSPTQGNNSPLH
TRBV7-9	ASSLTGMNTEAF
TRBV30	AWSRGQGGQPQH
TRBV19	ASSSGSHYGAQY
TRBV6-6	ASSPRTSGTSSYNEQF
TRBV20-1	SASLGTSGDEQF
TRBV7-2	ASSLVHLSGANVLT
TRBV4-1	ASSQVRGTGVYEQY
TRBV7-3	ASSLAGLGDTQY
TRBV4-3	ASSQQSGTGSEKLF
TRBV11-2	ASSLAGAAETQY
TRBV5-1	ASSLDGQGDFASSGNTIY
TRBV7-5	ARSFSGTRSNQPQH
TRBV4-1	ASSNTGKGAKNIQY
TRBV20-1	SASKQGNYGYT
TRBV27	ASGPGTGWTGELF
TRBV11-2	ASSPLAVSTDTQY
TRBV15	ATSHRQGTLAKNIQY
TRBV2	ASRERGTGGNSPLH